A single sample is the source of the 26 T cell receptor beta chains below, sequenced in a study of blood T cell repertoires in COVID-19. Produced via immunoSEQ multiplex PCR; TCRdb's table is partial and in-frame only. Of about 37,000 clones listed, about 89% are singletons. Sequenced sample: peripheral blood. The source is a human donor in a cohort sampled during active COVID-19.

The CDR3 DNA is TGTGCCAGCAGCCAGGGGACAGGAAGCGAGCAGTACTTC. This encodes CASSQGTGSEQYF. This chain links TRBV3-1 (or the pseudogene TRBV3-2) with TRBJ2-7, with 8 bases fitting TRBD1. CDR3 length: 13 residues. Trimming removed 3 bases from V and 6 bases from J; junction bases left unmatched: 4. Germline V gene lookup returns CDR1 LGHDT and CDR2 YNNKEL (reference sequence).

The chain is built from TRBV28 and TRBJ1-1, with a tentative D call TRBD1 (5 bases). In germline, CDR1 is MDHEN, CDR2 SYDVKM. Trimming pared 3 bases from V and 4 bases from J, leaving 15 bases between. This CDR3 is built from 15 residues. The CDR3 coding sequence is TGTGCCAGCAGTTTGGGTGGGCCGGGGGTCACTGAAGCTTTCTTT. Protein: CASSLGGPGVTEAFF.

V and J are TRBV27 and TRBJ2-1; tentatively, D is TRBD1 (5 bases). Trimming left V 5 bases short and J 10 bases short, with 12 bases between. The CDR3 totals 12 residues. The germline gives CDR1 MNHEY, CDR2 SMNVEV (reference sequence). This CDR3 is CASSLDRLEQFF. CDR3 sequence (DNA): TGTGCCAGCAGTCTAGACAGACTCGAGCAGTTCTTC.

This clone occurred once. The chain links TRBV7-9 to TRBJ1-2; D gene ambiguous. Germline V gives CDR1 SEHNR, CDR2 FQNEAQ (reference sequence). Trimming shortened V by 2 bases and J by 4 bases, and 14 bases separated the two germline ends. This CDR3 region has 15 residues. The CDR3 loop reads CASSLPPSPVYGYTF. CDR3 nucleotides: TGTGCCAGCAGCTTACCCCCGAGTCCGGTCTATGGCTACACCTTC.

The gene calls are TRBV5-4 and TRBJ2-2; 10 bases map to TRBD2. The length of the CDR3 is 16 residues. CDR1 is SGHNT, CDR2 YYREEE, per germline (reference sequence). Trimming cost V 4 bases and J 4 bases; bases outside gene matches: 7. Here the CDR3 DNA reads TGTGCCAGCAGCGCCACTAGCGGGGTAGGCACCGGGGAGCTGTTTTTT. Translated: CASSATSGVGTGELFF.

The rearrangement uses TRBV2 and TRBJ2-7, with 9 positions matching TRBD1. The V and J ends lost 4 bases and 7 bases, in that order; junction bases with no gene match: 8. The CDR3 runs 14 residues. The germline CDR1 and CDR2 sequences are SNHLY and FYNNEI. In DNA form, the CDR3 reads TGTGCCAGCAGTGGCTACAGGGGGCTAGGGGAGCAGTACTTC. It yields the protein CASSGYRGLGEQYF.

The CDR3 protein is CASSMGGTAGANVLTF. CDR3 DNA: TGTGCCAGTAGTATGGGGGGGACTGCTGGGGCCAACGTCCTGACTTTC. The chain uses TRBV19 and TRBJ2-6; 7 bases are a match to TRBD2. The CDR3 length is 16 residues. Trimming took 3 bases from V and 2 from J; bases not matched to a gene: 4. In germline, CDR1 is LNHDA, CDR2 SQIVND (reference sequence).

This clone was recorded a few times. The rearrangement joins TRBV6-6 to TRBJ1-2; 9 positions match TRBD1. Trimming cost V 6 bases and J 4 bases; bases outside gene matches: 9. The CDR3 spans 15 residues. Germline values: CDR1 MNHNY, CDR2 SVGAGI (reference sequence). In DNA, the CDR3 is TGTGCCAGCAGAACAGGGGGCGCAGAAGGCTATGGCTACACCTTC. It specifies CASRTGGAEGYGYTF.

The chain links TRBV19 to TRBJ2-7, with 9 bases lining up with TRBD1. In germline, CDR1 is LNHDA, CDR2 SQIVND (reference sequence). V lost 3 bases to trimming and J lost 3 bases; unmatched junction nucleotides: 3. The CDR3 consists of 14 residues. The CDR3 protein is CASSISGQGYEQYF. Here the CDR3 DNA reads TGTGCCAGTAGTATTTCGGGACAGGGCTACGAGCAGTACTTC. Variable domain in full (rest from reference TRBV19 and TRBJ2-7): DGGITQSPKYLFRKEGQNVTLSCEQNLNHDAMYWYRQDPGQGLRLIYYSQIVNDFQKGDIAEGYSVSREKKESFPLTVTSAQKNPTAFYLCASSISGQGYEQYFGPGTRLTVT.

The V gene is TRBV7-9, the J gene TRBJ1-2; 7 bases are a match to TRBD1. The CDR3 runs 13 residues. The V and J ends lost 10 bases and 2 bases, in that order; junction bases with no gene match: 7. In germline, CDR1 is SEHNR, CDR2 FQNEAQ (reference sequence). CDR3 in DNA: TGTGCCACCGCACAGACAGGGAACTATGGCTACACCTTC. Translating gives CATAQTGNYGYTF.

CDR3 residues: CASSPRLAGTPADTQYF. The CDR3 DNA reads TGTGCCAGCAGCCCTCGACTAGCGGGGACCCCGGCGGATACGCAGTATTTT. This chain links TRBV7-8 with TRBJ2-3, with TRBD2 identical over 11 bases. This CDR3 is built from 17 residues. Trimming took 5 bases from V and 6 from J; bases not matched to a gene: 13. Germline V gene lookup returns CDR1 SGHVS and CDR2 FQNEAQ. Filled out from reference TRBV7-8 and TRBJ2-3, the complete variable domain reads GAGVSQSPRYKVAKRGQDVALRCDPISGHVSLFWYQQALGQGPEFLTYFQNEAQLDKSGLPSDRFFAERPEGSVSTLKIQRTQQEDSAVYLCASSPRLAGTPADTQYFGPGTRLTVL.

V usage is TRBV4-3 and J usage is TRBJ2-4, with 8 bases identical to TRBD1. The CDR3 runs 17 residues. Germline V gives CDR1 LGHNA, CDR2 YSLEER. With V trimmed by 0 bases and J by 7 bases, 11 bases remained unmatched. CDR3 region: CASSQEYRGNMGNIQYF. As DNA, the CDR3 is TGCGCCAGCAGCCAAGAGTACAGGGGGAACATGGGTAACATTCAGTACTTC.

The chain couples TRBV7-9 to TRBJ2-2; D unclear. From germline, CDR1 is SEHNR and CDR2 FQNEAQ (reference sequence). V was shortened by 0 bases and J by 8 bases, with 13 bases between the two germline ends. The CDR3 covers 15 residues. In nucleotides, the CDR3 is TGTGCCAGCAGCTTAGCTGGTACTCTACGGGGGGAGCTGTTTTTT. It specifies CASSLAGTLRGELFF.

This clone was recorded only once. The V call is TRBV10-1, the J call TRBJ2-1; 9 bases are shared with TRBD1. Germline assignment: CDR1 WNHNN and CDR2 SYGVQD (reference sequence). The CDR3 covers 15 residues. Germline trimming cut 5 bases from V and 14 bases from J; bases unmatched to any gene: 16. The CDR3 DNA follows: TGCGCCAGCAGTCCCTCGGGGGGACAGGGCCTTTCAGAGTTCTTC. This translates into CASSPSGGQGLSEFF.

CDR3 nucleotides: TGTGCCAGTGGGACTAGCGGGTCCAATGAGCAGTTCTTC. This gives the protein CASGTSGSNEQFF. This sequence joins TRBV28 and TRBJ2-1, with TRBD2 identical over 12 bases. The CDR3 runs to 13 residues. The V and J ends lost 9 bases and 6 bases, in that order; junction bases with no gene match: 3. Germline values: CDR1 MDHEN, CDR2 SYDVKM.

The chain uses TRBV6-5 and TRBJ2-7, with 9 bases lining up with TRBD1. With 10 bases clipped from V and 4 bases from J, the junction kept 8 bases outside the gene matches. Germline CDR1 MNHEY, CDR2 SVGAGI. The CDR3 covers 13 residues. CDR3 in DNA: TGTGCCACCTACGGGACAGGGTTGTACGAGCAGTACTTC. As protein: CATYGTGLYEQYF.

V gene TRBV5-1 combines with J gene TRBJ2-2; D unclear. From germline, CDR1 is SGHRS and CDR2 YFSETQ. V lost 5 bases and J lost 6, with 17 bases in between. The CDR3 loop spans 15 amino acids. The CDR3 DNA reads as TGCGCCAGCAGACCGGCTGTTTTCGAGGCCGGGGAGCTGTTTTTT. Amino acid sequence: CASRPAVFEAGELFF.

V usage is TRBV7-8 and J usage is TRBJ2-7; 9 bases are shared with TRBD1. This CDR3 comprises 15 residues. Germline lookup yields CDR1 SGHVS and CDR2 FQNEAQ. J lost 3 bases, V lost 2 bases, and 5 bases had no gene match. The CDR3 is CASSLRGTGYYEQYF. CDR3 sequence (DNA): TGTGCCAGCAGCTTAAGGGGGACAGGGTACTACGAGCAGTACTTC. Supplemented by reference TRBV7-8 and TRBJ2-7, the full variable domain reads GAGVSQSPRYKVAKRGQDVALRCDPISGHVSLFWYQQALGQGPEFLTYFQNEAQLDKSGLPSDRFFAERPEGSVSTLKIQRTQQEDSAVYLCASSLRGTGYYEQYFGPGTRLTVT.

V is TRBV11-2 and J is TRBJ2-5; 7 nucleotides line up with TRBD2. Unmatched junction bases numbered 3, after V lost 0 bases and J lost 2 bases. The germline gives CDR1 SGHAT, CDR2 FQNNGV. The CDR3 is 15 residues long. Here the CDR3 DNA reads TGTGCCAGCAGCTTAGAGTTTAGCGGGCAAGAGACCCAGTACTTC. This gives the protein CASSLEFSGQETQYF.

The gene calls are TRBV9 and TRBJ2-1, with D possibly matching TRBD1 (5 bases). The CDR3 length is 13 residues. V shed 1 base and J shed 10 bases, with 12 bases lying between them. Germline V gene data show CDR1 as SGDLS and CDR2 as YYNGEE. The DNA of the CDR3 is TGTGCCAGCAGCGTACAAGAGACAGAAGAGCAGTTCTTC. Protein sequence: CASSVQETEEQFF.

The chain carries TRBV6-2 or TRBV6-3 and TRBJ2-7; the D is unclear. Germline V CDR1 and CDR2: MNHEY, SVGEGT. The CDR3 totals 14 residues. V was trimmed by 5 bases and J by 3 bases, leaving 14 bases between them. The CDR3 DNA reads as TGTGCCAGCAGTAACCGGGTCCCAAGCTACGAGCAGTACTTC. Translating it yields CASSNRVPSYEQYF.

V is TRBV23-1 and J is TRBJ2-7; TRBD2 matches 7 bases. TRBV23-1 is an ORF; its function is uncertain. V shed 0 bases, J shed 2 bases, and the junction held 7 bases outside the gene matches. The CDR3 extends over 16 amino acids. CDR3 residues: CASSQSGSGRAYEQYF. DNA of the CDR3: TGCGCCAGCAGTCAATCGGGGTCAGGGAGGGCCTACGAGCAGTACTTC.

The chain is built from TRBV28 and TRBJ2-7; perhaps TRBD1 as D (6 bases). V was clipped by 4 bases and J by 8 bases, with 12 bases between them. The V gene's germline CDR1 is MDHEN and CDR2 SYDVKM. This CDR3 has 12 amino acids. The CDR3 DNA reads as TGTGCCAGCAGTTCATACAGGGATAAGCAGTACTTC. Translated, it gives CASSSYRDKQYF. Together with reference TRBV28 and TRBJ2-7, the CDR3 gives the full variable domain: DVKVTQSSRYLVKRTGEKVFLECVQDMDHENMFWYRQDPGLGLRLIYFSYDVKMKEKGDIPEGYSVSREKKERFSLILESASTNQTSMYLCASSSYRDKQYFGPGTRLTVT.

The rearrangement uses TRBV19 and TRBJ1-2; 7 bases match TRBD1. The CDR3 covers 19 residues. Germline V gives CDR1 LNHDA, CDR2 SQIVND (reference sequence). J was trimmed by 0 bases and V by 6 bases; bases with no gene match: 19. DNA for the CDR3: TGTGCCAGTAGATCGGGTACACGGACAGGCTGGAACGCTAACTATGGCTACACCTTC. It yields the protein CASRSGTRTGWNANYGYTF.

The V and J genes are TRBV27 and TRBJ2-5, with 9 nucleotides matching TRBD1. The trim removed 2 bases at V and 7 bases at J, leaving 8 bases unmatched. The CDR3 runs 15 residues. Germline values: CDR1 MNHEY, CDR2 SMNVEV (reference sequence). CDR3 loop: CASSLIYGQGWTQYF. In DNA form, the CDR3 reads TGTGCCAGCAGTTTAATTTATGGACAGGGGTGGACCCAGTACTTC.

The chain couples TRBV3-1 (or the pseudogene TRBV3-2) to TRBJ2-3; a weak D match, TRBD1 (6 bases). This CDR3 is built from 16 residues. Trimming removed 0 bases at V and 2 bases at J, with 12 bases between. CDR1 and CDR2 (germline): LGHDT, YNNKEL (reference sequence). The CDR3 protein is CASSQDLSGATDTQYF. For the CDR3, the DNA is TGTGCCAGCAGCCAAGATCTGTCAGGGGCCACAGATACGCAGTATTTT.